This T cell receptor (beta chain) was identified in a study of blood T cell repertoires in COVID-19. Background on the study: From the United States, Italy and Spain came samples of acute and convalescent COVID-19.

V gave up 6 bases and J gave up 8 bases, with 13 bases separating them. Germline V gene sequence: CDR1 KGHSH, CDR2 LQKENI. The CDR3 extends over 12 amino acids. Study processing details: Researchers report that nucleated cell counts were estimated from reference gene primer amplification. Assay: immunoSEQ multiplex PCR; the TCRdb copy retains only in-frame clones and omits some. V, J and clone size derive from that table, while D and trimming were established from the DNA sequence. The sample consists of around 240,000 clones, approximately 85% of them appearing once. The receptor was derived from a man between 40 and 49 years old with acute or convalescent COVID-19. The sequenced sample was peripheral blood. This chain uses TRBV18 with TRBJ1-2; D gene ambiguous. CDR3: CASSPAGEGYTF. CDR3 sequence (DNA): TGTGCCAGCTCCCCCGCGGGCGAGGGCTACACCTTC.